The present T cell receptor beta chain was sequenced within a study of blood T cell repertoires in COVID-19. Study information: Some COVID-19 samples were acute and others convalescent; all came from the United States, Italy and Spain. From T cells, B-cell-depleted T cells, or PBMCs came the material, which was cDNA or gDNA.

Here immunoSEQ multiplex PCR was the method, and the copy in TCRdb shows in-frame clones only, minus some. The sample consists of a few hundred thousand clones, about 90% of them appearing once. The CDR3 has 20 residues. CDR1 is KGHDR, CDR2 SFDVKD, per germline. J gave up 6 bases and V 5 bases, and 23 bases lay outside the gene matches. The chain couples TRBV24-1 to TRBJ2-1; 8 bases are a match to TRBD2. Input material: peripheral blood. The receptor comes from a man in his 60s with acute or convalescent COVID-19. The CDR3 here is CATSAPLDEREFSPPNEQFF. The CDR3 coding sequence is TGTGCCACCAGTGCGCCACTTGACGAGCGGGAGTTTTCCCCCCCCAATGAGCAGTTCTTC.